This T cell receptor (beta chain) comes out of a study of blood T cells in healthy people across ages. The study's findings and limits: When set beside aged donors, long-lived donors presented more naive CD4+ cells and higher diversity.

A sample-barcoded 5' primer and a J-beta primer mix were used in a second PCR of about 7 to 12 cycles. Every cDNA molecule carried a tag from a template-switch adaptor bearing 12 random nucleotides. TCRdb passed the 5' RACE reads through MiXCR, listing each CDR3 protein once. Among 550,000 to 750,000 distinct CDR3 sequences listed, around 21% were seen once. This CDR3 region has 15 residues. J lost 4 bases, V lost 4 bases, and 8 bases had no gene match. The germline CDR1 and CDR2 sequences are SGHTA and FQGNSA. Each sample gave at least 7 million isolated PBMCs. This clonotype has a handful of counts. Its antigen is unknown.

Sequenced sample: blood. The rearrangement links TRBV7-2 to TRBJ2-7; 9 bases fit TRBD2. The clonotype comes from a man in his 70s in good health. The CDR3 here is CASSSVSGSIYEQYF. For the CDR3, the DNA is TGTGCCAGCAGCTCAGTTAGCGGGAGCATATACGAGCAGTACTTC.